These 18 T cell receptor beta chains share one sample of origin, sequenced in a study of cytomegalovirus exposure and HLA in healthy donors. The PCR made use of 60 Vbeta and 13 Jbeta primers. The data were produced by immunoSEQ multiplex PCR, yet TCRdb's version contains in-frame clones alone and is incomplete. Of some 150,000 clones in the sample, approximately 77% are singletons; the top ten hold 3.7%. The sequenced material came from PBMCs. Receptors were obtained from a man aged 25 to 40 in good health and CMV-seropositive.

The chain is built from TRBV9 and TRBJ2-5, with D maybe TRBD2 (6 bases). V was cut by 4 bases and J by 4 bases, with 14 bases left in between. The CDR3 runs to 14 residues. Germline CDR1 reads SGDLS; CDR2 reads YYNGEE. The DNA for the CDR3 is TGTGCCAGCAGCCCTTCATGGAGGGGAGAGACCCAGTACTTC. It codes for CASSPSWRGETQYF.

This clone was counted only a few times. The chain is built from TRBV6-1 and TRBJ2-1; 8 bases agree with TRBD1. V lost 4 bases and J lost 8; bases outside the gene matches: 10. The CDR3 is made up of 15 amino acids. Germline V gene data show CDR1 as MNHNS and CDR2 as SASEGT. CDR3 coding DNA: TGTGCCAGCAGTGGACACAGGGGGAGTATCTATGAGCAGTTCTTC. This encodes CASSGHRGSIYEQFF.

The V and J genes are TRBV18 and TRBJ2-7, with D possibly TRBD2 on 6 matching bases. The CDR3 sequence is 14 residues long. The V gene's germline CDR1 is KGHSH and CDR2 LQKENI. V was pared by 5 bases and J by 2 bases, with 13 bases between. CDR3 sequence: CASSTSGGPYEQYF. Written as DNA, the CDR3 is TGTGCCAGCTCAACCTCCGGGGGTCCCTACGAGCAGTACTTC.

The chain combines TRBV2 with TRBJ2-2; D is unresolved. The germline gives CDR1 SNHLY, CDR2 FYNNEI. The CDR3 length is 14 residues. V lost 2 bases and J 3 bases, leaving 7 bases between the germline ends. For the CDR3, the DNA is TGTGCCAGCAGTGAATCTGCGTACACCGGGGAGCTGTTTTTT. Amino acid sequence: CASSESAYTGELFF.

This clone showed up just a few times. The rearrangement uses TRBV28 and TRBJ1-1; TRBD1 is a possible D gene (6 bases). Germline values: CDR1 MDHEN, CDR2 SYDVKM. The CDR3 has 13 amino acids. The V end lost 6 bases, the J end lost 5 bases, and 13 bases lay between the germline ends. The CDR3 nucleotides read TGTGCCAGCAGGGAGGGGGGGAGAACTGAAGCTTTCTTT. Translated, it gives CASREGGRTEAFF.

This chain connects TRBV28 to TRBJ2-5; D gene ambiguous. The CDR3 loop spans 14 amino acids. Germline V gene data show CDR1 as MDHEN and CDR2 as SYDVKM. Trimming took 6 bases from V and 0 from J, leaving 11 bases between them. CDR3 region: CASSPSEYQETQYF. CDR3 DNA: TGTGCCAGCAGCCCCTCGGAGTACCAAGAGACCCAGTACTTC. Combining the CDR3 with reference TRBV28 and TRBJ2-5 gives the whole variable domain DVKVTQSSRYLVKRTGEKVFLECVQDMDHENMFWYRQDPGLGLRLIYFSYDVKMKEKGDIPEGYSVSREKKERFSLILESASTNQTSMYLCASSPSEYQETQYFGPGTRLLVL.

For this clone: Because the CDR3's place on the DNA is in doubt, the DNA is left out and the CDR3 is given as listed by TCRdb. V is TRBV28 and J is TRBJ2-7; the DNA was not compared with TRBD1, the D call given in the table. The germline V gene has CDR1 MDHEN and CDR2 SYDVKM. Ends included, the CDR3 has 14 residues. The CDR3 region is CASSSSGQGWEQYF.

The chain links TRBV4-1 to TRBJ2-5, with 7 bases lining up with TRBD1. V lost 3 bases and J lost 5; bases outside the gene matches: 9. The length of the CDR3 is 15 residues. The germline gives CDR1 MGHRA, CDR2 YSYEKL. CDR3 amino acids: CASSQLQGRSETQYF. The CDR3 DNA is TGCGCCAGCAGCCAGTTACAGGGGCGATCTGAGACCCAGTACTTC.

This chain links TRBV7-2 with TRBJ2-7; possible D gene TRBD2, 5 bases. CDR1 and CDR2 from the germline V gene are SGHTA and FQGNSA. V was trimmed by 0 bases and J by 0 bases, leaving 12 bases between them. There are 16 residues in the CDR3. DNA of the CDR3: TGTGCCAGCAGCTTAGCATCCGGGGTGAGCTCCTACGAGCAGTACTTC. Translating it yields CASSLASGVSSYEQYF.

The CDR3 loop reads CASSRTNLGQGVGNEQFF. DNA for the CDR3: TGCGCCAGCAGCCGCACGAATCTGGGACAGGGGGTAGGCAATGAGCAGTTCTTC. The chain recombines TRBV4-1 with TRBJ2-1, with 11 bases lining up with TRBD1. Germline values: CDR1 MGHRA, CDR2 YSYEKL. This CDR3 has 18 residues. V shed 4 bases and J 6 bases; nucleotides not matched to a gene: 14.

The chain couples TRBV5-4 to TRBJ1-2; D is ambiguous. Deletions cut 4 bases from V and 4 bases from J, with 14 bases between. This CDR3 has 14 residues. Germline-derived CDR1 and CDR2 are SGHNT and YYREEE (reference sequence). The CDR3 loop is CASSPRTGAYGYTF. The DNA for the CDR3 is TGTGCCAGCAGCCCTCGGACTGGAGCCTATGGCTACACCTTC. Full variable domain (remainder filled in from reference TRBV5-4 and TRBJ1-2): ETGVTQSPTHLIKTRGQQVTLRCSSQSGHNTVSWYQQALGQGPQFIFQYYREEENGRGNFPPRFSGLQFPNYSSELNVNALELDDSALYLCASSPRTGAYGYTFGSGTRLTVV.

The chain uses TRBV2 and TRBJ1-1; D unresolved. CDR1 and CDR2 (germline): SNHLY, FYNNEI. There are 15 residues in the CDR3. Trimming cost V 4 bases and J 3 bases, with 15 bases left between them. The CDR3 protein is CASSVAVDEDTEAFF. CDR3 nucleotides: TGTGCCAGCAGTGTGGCGGTGGATGAGGACACTGAAGCTTTCTTT.

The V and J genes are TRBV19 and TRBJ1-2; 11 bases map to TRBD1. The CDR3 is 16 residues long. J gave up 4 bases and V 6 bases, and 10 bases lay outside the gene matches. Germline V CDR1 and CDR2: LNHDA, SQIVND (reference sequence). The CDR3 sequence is CASSPPGQGAFYGYTF. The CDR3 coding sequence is TGTGCCAGTAGCCCACCCGGACAGGGGGCTTTCTATGGCTACACCTTC.

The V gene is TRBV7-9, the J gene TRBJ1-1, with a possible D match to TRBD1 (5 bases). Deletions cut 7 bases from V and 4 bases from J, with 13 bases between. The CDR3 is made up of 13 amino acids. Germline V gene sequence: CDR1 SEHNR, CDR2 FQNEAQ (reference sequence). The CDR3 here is CASTWGEGTEAFF. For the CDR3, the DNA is TGTGCCAGCACCTGGGGGGAGGGCACTGAAGCTTTCTTT.

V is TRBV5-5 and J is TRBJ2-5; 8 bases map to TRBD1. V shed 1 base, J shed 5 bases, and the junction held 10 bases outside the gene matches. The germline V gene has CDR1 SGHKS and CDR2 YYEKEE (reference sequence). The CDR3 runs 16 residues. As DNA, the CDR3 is TGTGCCAGCAGCTTGTCGGGCAGGGGGCAGGAGGAGACCCAGTACTTC. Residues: CASSLSGRGQEETQYF.

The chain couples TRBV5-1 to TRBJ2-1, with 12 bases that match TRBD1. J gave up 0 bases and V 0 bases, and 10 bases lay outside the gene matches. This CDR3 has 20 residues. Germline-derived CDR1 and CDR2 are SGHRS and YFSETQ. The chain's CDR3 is CASSLAGGQGAQSSYNEQFF. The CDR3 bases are TGCGCCAGCAGCTTGGCCGGGGGACAGGGGGCCCAGAGCTCCTACAATGAGCAGTTCTTC.

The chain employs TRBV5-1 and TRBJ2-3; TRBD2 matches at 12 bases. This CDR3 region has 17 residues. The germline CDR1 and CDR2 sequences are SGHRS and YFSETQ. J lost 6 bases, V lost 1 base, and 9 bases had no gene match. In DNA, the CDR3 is TGCGCCAGCAGCTTGTCTGTGACTAGCGGGGGAAGGGATACGCAGTATTTT. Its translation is CASSLSVTSGGRDTQYF.

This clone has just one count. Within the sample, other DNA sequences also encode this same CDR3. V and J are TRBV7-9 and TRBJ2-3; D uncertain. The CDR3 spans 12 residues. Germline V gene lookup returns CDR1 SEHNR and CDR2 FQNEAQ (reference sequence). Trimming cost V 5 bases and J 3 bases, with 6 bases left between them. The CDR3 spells CASSKYTDTQYF. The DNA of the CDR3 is TGTGCCAGCAGCAAATATACAGATACGCAGTATTTT. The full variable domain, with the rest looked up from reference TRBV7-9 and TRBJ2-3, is DTGVSQNPRHKITKRGQNVTFRCDPISEHNRLYWYRQTLGQGPEFLTYFQNEAQLEKSRLLSDRFSAERPKGSFSTLEIQRTEQGDSAMYLCASSKYTDTQYFGPGTRLTVL.